The 14 T cell receptor beta chains presented below share a single source sample, sequenced in a study of Graves' ophthalmopathy and Graves' hyperthyroidism. RNA transcripts provided the template for amplifying TCR beta CDR3 regions. The first round was an RT-PCR with HTBI primers, and the second round was a multiplex PCR. In TCRdb, the multiplex PCR reads were re-called with MiXCR into one record per CDR3 protein. Of 650,000 to 800,000 distinct CDR3 sequences in the sample, roughly two fifths were seen once. Sequencing was carried out using peripheral blood. These receptors came from an adult man with Graves' ophthalmopathy.

The sample holds many counts of this clonotype. V is TRBV7-9 and J is TRBJ1-4; D gene uncertain. The germline V and J ends were trimmed by 4 bases and 7 bases, with 13 bases remaining between them. CDR1 and CDR2 from the germline V gene are SEHNR and FQNEAQ (reference sequence). There are 14 residues in the CDR3. The DNA of the CDR3 is TGTGCCAGCAGCTCGCCATCGACGGGTGAAAAACTGTTTTTT. Residues: CASSSPSTGEKLFF. Full variable domain (outside the CDR3, taken from reference TRBV7-9 and TRBJ1-4): DTGVSQNPRHKITKRGQNVTFRCDPISEHNRLYWYRQTLGQGPEFLTYFQNEAQLEKSRLLSDRFSAERPKGSFSTLEIQRTEQGDSAMYLCASSSPSTGEKLFFGSGTQLSVL.

This clonotype was seen at least ten times. An end of the junction differs from the germline gene, which may be a read error. The J gene is TRBJ2-7, the V gene TRBV10-3; 11 bases are shared with TRBD2. CDR3 length equals 15 residues. The germline V gene encodes CDR1 ENHRY and CDR2 SYGVKD. Written as DNA, the CDR3 is TGTGCCAGCAGTGTACTAGCGGGGGCCGTCGGCGAGCAGTACTTC. It yields the protein CASSVLAGAVGEQYF.

This chain uses TRBV20-1 with TRBJ2-5, with a weak D call TRBD2 (7 bases). V lost 6 bases and J 5 bases, leaving 25 bases between the germline ends. CDR3 length equals 16 residues. Germline CDR1 reads DFQATT; CDR2 reads SNEGSKA (reference sequence). CDR3 region: CSAGGGGGPKGETQYF. In nucleotides, the CDR3 is TGCAGTGCAGGAGGGGGGGGAGGCCCCAAAGGGGAGACCCAGTACTTC.

This clonotype was recorded at least ten times. The gene calls are TRBV7-2 and TRBJ1-6, with 7 positions matching TRBD1. V dropped 8 bases and J dropped 10; count of bases not matched to a gene: 8. CDR1 and CDR2 (germline): SGHTA, FQGNSA. The CDR3 runs 13 residues. The CDR3 sequence is CASGKQGRSPLHF. As DNA, the CDR3 is TGTGCCAGCGGAAAACAGGGGAGGTCACCCCTCCACTTT. The full variable domain, in which reference TRBV7-2 and TRBJ1-6 provide the parts outside the CDR3, is GAGVSQSPSNKVTEKGKDVELRCDPISGHTALYWYRQSLGQGLEFLIYFQGNSAPDKSGLPSDRFSAERTGGSVSTLTIQRTQQEDSAVYLCASGKQGRSPLHFGNGTRLTVT.

Of note for this clonotype: Given a much more abundant clone one base away, this may be a read error. This sequence joins TRBV7-9 and TRBJ2-5; D uncertain. The CDR3 runs to 14 residues. CDR1 is SEHNR, CDR2 FQNEAQ, per germline (reference sequence). CDR3 in amino acids: CASSYTLSKEAQYF. CDR3 coding DNA: TGTGCCAGCAGTTACACCCTATCCAAAGAGGCCCAGTACTTC.

This clonotype was picked up a small number of times. The V gene is TRBV3-1, the J gene TRBJ2-7, with 12 positions matching TRBD2. CDR1 and CDR2 (germline): LGHDT, YNNKEL (reference sequence). There are 14 residues in the CDR3. J gave up 9 bases and V 4 bases, and 7 bases lay outside the gene matches. The CDR3 DNA follows: TGTGCCAGCAGCCTAGGGGGACTAGCGGGTTTGCAGTACTTC. Protein product: CASSLGGLAGLQYF.

This clonotype came up many times. CDR3 amino acids: CSARDEGLAGYEQYF. CDR3 coding DNA: TGCAGTGCTAGAGATGAGGGACTAGCGGGCTACGAGCAGTACTTC. This chain joins TRBV20-1 and TRBJ2-7; 12 positions agree with TRBD2. Trimming at V came to 0 bases and at J to 3 bases, leaving 3 bases not matched to a gene. The CDR3 is made up of 15 amino acids. The germline CDR1 and CDR2 sequences are DFQATT and SNEGSKA (reference sequence).

This clonotype was counted ten times or more. The chain joins TRBV5-1 to TRBJ2-5, with TRBD2 as a possible D gene (5 bases). The V end was cut by 5 bases, the J end by 2 bases, with 16 bases between. This CDR3 contains 15 residues. Germline loops: CDR1 SGHRS, CDR2 YFSETQ. CDR3 coding DNA: TGCGCCAGCAGTCGGTGGGGAGCGGATCAAGAGACCCAGTACTTC. Its protein is CASSRWGADQETQYF.

The table lists this clonotype with many counts. Here the CDR3 DNA reads TGCAGTGCTATCGTCCTAGCGGGAGGATGGGCTCAAGAGACCCAGTACTTC. This codes for CSAIVLAGGWAQETQYF. The rearrangement joins TRBV20-1 to TRBJ2-5; 11 positions agree with TRBD2. The CDR3 totals 17 residues. Germline CDR1 is DFQATT and CDR2 is SNEGSKA (reference sequence). V was pared by 4 bases and J by 2 bases, with 12 bases of the junction left unmatched.

Ten or more counts support this clonotype. The chain joins TRBV5-1 to TRBJ1-1; no firm D call. The CDR3 has 15 residues. V lost 0 bases and J 4 bases, leaving 13 bases between the germline ends. In germline, CDR1 is SGHRS, CDR2 YFSETQ. This CDR3 reads CASSLEPGLGTEAFF. The CDR3 nucleotides read TGCGCCAGCAGCTTGGAACCAGGTTTGGGCACTGAAGCTTTCTTT.

This clonotype was counted ten times or more. V and J are TRBV9 and TRBJ2-5, with TRBD1 as a possible D gene (6 bases). Looked up from germline, CDR1 is SGDLS and CDR2 is YYNGEE. V lost 0 bases and J lost 4, with 19 bases in between. The CDR3 contains 17 residues. CDR3 coding DNA: TGTGCCAGCAGCGTAGGTCGTCTGAGGGGACACCCAGAGACCCAGTACTTC. It translates to CASSVGRLRGHPETQYF.

As to this clonotype: A read error is possible here, since a much larger clone lies one base away. V is TRBV9 and J is TRBJ1-6, with 9 bases identical to TRBD1. V was clipped by 5 bases and J by 9 bases; unmatched bases: 3. Germline V gene sequence: CDR1 SGDLS, CDR2 YYNGEE. The CDR3 has 13 amino acids. Here the CDR3 reads CASRGTGSSPLHF. In nucleotides, the CDR3 is TGTGCCAGCAGGGGGACAGGGAGTTCACCCCTCCACTTT.

This clonotype has at least ten counts. This sequence joins TRBV29-1 and TRBJ1-2; D ambiguous. CDR3 length: 15 residues. Trimming took off 6 bases at V and 1 base at J, with 18 bases between the two ends. CDR1 is SQVTM and CDR2 is ANQGSEA in the germline V gene. The CDR3 DNA sequence: TGCAGCGTAGGCCGGGCCCCCGTTTTTAACTATGGCTACACCTTC. It yields the protein CSVGRAPVFNYGYTF. Drawing the rest from reference TRBV29-1 and TRBJ1-2, the complete variable domain is SAVISQKPSRDICQRGTSLTIQCQVDSQVTMMFWYRQQPGQSLTLIATANQGSEATYESGFVIDKFPISRPNLTFSTLTVSNMSPEDSSIYLCSVGRAPVFNYGYTFGSGTRLTVV.

This clonotype was observed at least ten times. A read error is possible here, since a much larger clone lies one base away. V gene TRBV12-3 or TRBV12-4 combines with J gene TRBJ1-1; no definite D call. The V gene lost 6 bases and the J gene lost 3 bases, with 8 bases spanning the gap. The CDR3 totals 12 residues. CDR3 DNA: TGTGCCAGCAGCAAAGGGTACACTGAAGCTTTCTTT. Translating gives CASSKGYTEAFF.